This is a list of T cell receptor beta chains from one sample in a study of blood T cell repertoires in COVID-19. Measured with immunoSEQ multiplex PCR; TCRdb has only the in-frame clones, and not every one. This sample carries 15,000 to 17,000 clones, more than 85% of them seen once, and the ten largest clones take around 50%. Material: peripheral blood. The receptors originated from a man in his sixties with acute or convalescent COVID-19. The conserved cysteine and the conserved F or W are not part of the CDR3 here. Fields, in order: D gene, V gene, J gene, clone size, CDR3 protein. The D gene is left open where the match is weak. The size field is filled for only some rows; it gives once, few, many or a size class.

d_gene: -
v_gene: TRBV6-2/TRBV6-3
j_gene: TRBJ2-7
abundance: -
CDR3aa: ASSYPERDTYEQY

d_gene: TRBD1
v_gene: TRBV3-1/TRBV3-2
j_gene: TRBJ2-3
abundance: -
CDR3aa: ASSHDDRGLDTQY

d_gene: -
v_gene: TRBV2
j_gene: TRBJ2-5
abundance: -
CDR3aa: ASKGEDETQY

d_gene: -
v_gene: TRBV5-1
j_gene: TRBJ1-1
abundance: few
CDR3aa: ASSLGAANTEAF

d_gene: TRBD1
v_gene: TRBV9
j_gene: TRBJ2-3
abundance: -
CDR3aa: ASSGLFTGGIVTDTQY

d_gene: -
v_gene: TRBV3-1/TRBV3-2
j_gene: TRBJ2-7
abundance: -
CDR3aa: ASSQGLASSYEQY

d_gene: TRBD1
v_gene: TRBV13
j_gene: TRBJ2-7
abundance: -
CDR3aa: ASSLGSSFSGQGIDEQY

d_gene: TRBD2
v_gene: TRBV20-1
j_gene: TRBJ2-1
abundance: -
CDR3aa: SASGGRGNNEQF

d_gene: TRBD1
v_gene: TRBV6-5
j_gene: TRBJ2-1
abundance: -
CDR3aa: ASSYSNRGAYNEQF

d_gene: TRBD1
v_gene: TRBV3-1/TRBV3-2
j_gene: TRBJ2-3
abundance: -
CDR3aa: ASSQVGGTGTTDTQY